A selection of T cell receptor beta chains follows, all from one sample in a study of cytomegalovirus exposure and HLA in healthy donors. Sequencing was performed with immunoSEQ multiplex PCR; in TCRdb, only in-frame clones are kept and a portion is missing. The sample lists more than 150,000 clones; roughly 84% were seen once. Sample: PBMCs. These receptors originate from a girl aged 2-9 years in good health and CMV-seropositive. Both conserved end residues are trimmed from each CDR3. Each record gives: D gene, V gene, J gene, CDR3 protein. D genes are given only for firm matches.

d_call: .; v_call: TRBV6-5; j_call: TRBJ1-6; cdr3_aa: ASSTRTANSPLH
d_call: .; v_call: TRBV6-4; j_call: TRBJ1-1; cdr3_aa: ASSKQQNTEAF
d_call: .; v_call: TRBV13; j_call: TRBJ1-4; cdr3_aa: ASSLGGANEKLF
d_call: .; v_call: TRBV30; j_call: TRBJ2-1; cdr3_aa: AWSRQGATYNEQF
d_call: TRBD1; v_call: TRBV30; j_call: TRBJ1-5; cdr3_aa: AWRAGTGGLQPQH
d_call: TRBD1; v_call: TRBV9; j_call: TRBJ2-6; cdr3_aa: ASSEWDRGTSGANVLT
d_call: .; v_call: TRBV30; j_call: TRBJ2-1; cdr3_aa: AWSEGRLSGNEQF
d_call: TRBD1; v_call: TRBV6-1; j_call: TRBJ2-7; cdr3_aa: ASRYRGHVYEQY
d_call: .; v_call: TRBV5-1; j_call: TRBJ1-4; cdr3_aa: ASSLDRGAPNEKLF
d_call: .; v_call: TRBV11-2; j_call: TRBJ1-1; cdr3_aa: ASSLVRGGGSEAF
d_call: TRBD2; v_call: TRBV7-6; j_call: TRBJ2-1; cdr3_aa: ASSLRGGLAGVDEQF
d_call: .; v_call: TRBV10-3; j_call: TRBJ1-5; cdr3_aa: AISELSDQPQH
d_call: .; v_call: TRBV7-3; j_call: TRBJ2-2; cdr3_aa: ASSSDSGELF
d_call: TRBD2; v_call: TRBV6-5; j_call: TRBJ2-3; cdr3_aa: ASSPTSDARDTQY
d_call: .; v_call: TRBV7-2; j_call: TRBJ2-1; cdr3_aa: ASSLFFQRGNNEQF
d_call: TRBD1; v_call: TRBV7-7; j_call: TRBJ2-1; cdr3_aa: ASSLGDSNEQF
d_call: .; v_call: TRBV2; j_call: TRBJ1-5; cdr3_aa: ASSVDSSNQPQH